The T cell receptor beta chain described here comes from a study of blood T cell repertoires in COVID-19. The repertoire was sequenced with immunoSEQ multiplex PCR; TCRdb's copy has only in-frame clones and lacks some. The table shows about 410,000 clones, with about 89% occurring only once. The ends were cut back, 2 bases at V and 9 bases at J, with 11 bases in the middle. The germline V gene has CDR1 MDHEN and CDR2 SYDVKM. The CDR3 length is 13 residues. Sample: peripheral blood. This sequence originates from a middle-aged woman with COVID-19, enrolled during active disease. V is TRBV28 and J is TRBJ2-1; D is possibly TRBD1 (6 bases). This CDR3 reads CASSLRGRGEQFF. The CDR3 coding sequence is TGTGCCAGCAGTTTACGGGGCAGGGGTGAGCAGTTCTTC.